This record looks at one TCR beta chain sequence and its context. What it recognizes is unknown. The V gene's germline CDR1 is SGHVS and CDR2 FQNEAQ. This CDR3 contains 18 residues. V dropped 5 bases and J dropped 0; count of bases not matched to a gene: 5. The source of the sample is a study of CD8+ T cells in alopecia areata. Study in general: Those patients who were treated received oral tofacitinib, which was given at 5 to 10 mg twice daily for moderate-to-severe alopecia areata. The tofacitinib course ran for 6 to 18 months and was followed by 6 months off drug.

Overall study findings and caveats: An increase in clonality over normal scalp was evident in lesional scalp, especially alopecia totalis/universalis.

Extraction and reverse transcription of RNA yielded cDNA as the sequencing template. The repertoire was sequenced with immunoSEQ multiplex PCR; TCRdb's copy has only in-frame clones and lacks some. The table has tens of thousands of clones, around 96% seen once. The sequence was obtained from a human donor with alopecia areata. Sequencing used CD8+ T cells sorted from blood, obtained at week 0. The chain employs TRBV7-8 and TRBJ2-6; 12 bases agree with TRBD2. The CDR3 sequence: CASSLGLAGSSGANVLTF. DNA of the CDR3: TGTGCCAGCAGCCTCGGACTAGCGGGGAGCTCTGGGGCCAACGTCCTGACTTTC.